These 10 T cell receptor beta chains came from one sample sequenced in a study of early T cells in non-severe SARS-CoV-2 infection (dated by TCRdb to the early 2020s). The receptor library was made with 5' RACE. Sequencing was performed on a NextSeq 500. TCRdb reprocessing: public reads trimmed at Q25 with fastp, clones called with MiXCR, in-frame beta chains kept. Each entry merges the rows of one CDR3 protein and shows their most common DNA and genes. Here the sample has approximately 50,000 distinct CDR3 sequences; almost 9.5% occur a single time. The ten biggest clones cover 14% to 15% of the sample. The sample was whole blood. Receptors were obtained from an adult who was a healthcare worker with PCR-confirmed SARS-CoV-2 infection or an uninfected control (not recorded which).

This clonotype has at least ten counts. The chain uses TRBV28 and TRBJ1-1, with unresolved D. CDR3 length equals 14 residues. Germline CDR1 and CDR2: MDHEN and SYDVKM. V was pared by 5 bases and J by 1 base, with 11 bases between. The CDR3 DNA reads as TGTGCCAGCAGTCCCCACAGAAAGAACACTGAAGCTTTCTTT. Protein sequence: CASSPHRKNTEAFF.

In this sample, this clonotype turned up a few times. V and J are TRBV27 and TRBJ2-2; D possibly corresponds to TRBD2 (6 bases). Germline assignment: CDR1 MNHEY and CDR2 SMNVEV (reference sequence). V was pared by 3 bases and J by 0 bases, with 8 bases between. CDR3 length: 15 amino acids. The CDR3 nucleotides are TGTGCCAGCAGTTTGGGCGGGGCGAACACCGGGGAGCTGTTTTTT. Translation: CASSLGGANTGELFF.

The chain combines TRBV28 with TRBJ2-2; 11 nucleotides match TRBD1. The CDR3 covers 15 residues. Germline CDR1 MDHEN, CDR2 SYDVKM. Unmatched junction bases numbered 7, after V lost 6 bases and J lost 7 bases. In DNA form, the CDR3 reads TGTGCCAGCAGCCGGACAGGGGGCAGGGGCGGGGAGCTGTTTTTT. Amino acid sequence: CASSRTGGRGGELFF.

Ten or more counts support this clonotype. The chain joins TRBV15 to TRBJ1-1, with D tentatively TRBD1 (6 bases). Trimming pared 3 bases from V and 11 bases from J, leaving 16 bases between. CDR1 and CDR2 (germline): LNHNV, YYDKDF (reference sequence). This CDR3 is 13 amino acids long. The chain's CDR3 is CATSRGGAKEAFF. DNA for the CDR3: TGTGCCACCAGCAGGGGGGGGGCCAAGGAGGCTTTCTTT.

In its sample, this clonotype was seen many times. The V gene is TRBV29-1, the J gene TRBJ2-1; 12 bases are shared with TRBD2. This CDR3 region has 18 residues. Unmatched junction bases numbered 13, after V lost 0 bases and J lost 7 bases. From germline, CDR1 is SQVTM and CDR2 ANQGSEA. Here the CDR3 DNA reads TGCAGCGTTGAAGATTTGCGCTTCCTAGCGGGAGGGGGTAATGAGCAGTTCTTC. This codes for CSVEDLRFLAGGGNEQFF.

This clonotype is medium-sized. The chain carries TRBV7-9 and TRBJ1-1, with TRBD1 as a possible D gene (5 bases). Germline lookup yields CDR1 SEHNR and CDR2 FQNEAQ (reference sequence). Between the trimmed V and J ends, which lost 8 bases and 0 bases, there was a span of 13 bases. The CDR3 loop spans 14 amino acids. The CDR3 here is CASLWTDMNTEAFF. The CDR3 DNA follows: TGTGCCAGCTTATGGACGGACATGAACACTGAAGCTTTCTTT. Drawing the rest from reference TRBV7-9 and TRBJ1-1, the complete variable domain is DTGVSQNPRHKITKRGQNVTFRCDPISEHNRLYWYRQTLGQGPEFLTYFQNEAQLEKSRLLSDRFSAERPKGSFSTLEIQRTEQGDSAMYLCASLWTDMNTEAFFGQGTRLTVV.

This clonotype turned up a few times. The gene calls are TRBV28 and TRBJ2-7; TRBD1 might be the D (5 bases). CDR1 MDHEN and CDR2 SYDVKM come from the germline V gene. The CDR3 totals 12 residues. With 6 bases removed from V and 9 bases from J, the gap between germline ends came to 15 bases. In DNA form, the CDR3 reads TGTGCCAGCAGCCGCACAGGTATTGTGCAGTACTTC. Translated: CASSRTGIVQYF.

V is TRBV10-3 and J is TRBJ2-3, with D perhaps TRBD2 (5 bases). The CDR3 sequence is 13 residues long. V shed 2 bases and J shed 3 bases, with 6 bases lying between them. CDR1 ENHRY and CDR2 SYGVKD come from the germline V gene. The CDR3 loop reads CAISEGETDTQYF. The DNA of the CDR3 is TGTGCCATCAGTGAGGGGGAGACAGATACGCAGTATTTT.

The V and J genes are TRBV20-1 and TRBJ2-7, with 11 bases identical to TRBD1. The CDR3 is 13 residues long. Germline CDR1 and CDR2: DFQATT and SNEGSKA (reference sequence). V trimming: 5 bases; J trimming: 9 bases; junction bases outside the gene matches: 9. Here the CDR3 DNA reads TGCAGTGCTCGAGGACAGGGGGCGGCAGGGCAGTACTTC. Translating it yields CSARGQGAAGQYF.

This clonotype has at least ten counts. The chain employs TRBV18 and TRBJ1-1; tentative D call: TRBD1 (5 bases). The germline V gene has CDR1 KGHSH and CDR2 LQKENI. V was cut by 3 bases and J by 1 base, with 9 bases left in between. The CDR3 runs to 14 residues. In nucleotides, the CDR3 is TGTGCCAGCTCACCGGTGACAGAGAACACTGAAGCTTTCTTT. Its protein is CASSPVTENTEAFF.